The 6 T cell receptor beta chains reported below all come from one sample, sequenced in a study of T cells in Graves' hyperthyroidism and ophthalmopathy. RNA transcripts provided the source from which TCR beta CDR3 regions were amplified. Carried out on the TCR CDR3, a first-round RT-PCR used the HTBI primer set. TCRdb ran MiXCR on the multiplex PCR reads and lists one entry per CDR3 protein. The table lists 250,000 or so distinct CDR3 sequences, about 16% of them singletons. Input material: blood. The receptors here all came from a woman aged 18-30 years with Graves' ophthalmopathy.

This clonotype has a count of ten or more. The J gene is TRBJ2-5, the V gene TRBV29-1, with D maybe TRBD1 (6 bases). V was clipped by 4 bases and J by 0 bases, with 15 bases between them. The CDR3 sequence is 15 residues long. Germline lookup yields CDR1 SQVTM and CDR2 ANQGSEA. CDR3 region: CSVVLGAGDQETQYF. The CDR3 DNA reads as TGCAGCGTTGTCCTAGGGGCAGGGGACCAAGAGACCCAGTACTTC.

At least ten counts were recorded for this clonotype. The CDR3 loop is CASSDLTSGTDTQYF. In DNA form, the CDR3 reads TGTGCCAGCAGTGACTTGACTAGCGGCACAGATACGCAGTATTTT. This chain connects TRBV2 to TRBJ2-3, with TRBD2 matching 8 bases. The CDR3 extends over 15 amino acids. CDR1 and CDR2 from the germline V gene are SNHLY and FYNNEI. J gave up 1 base and V 3 bases, and 3 bases lay outside the gene matches.

The table lists this clonotype with a count of one. The V and J genes are TRBV20-1 and TRBJ1-3, with 9 bases identical to TRBD1. The CDR3 extends over 15 amino acids. CDR1 is DFQATT and CDR2 is SNEGSKA in the germline V gene (reference sequence). V was pared by 5 bases and J by 0 bases, with 5 bases of the junction left unmatched. The CDR3 spells CSARRDRASGNTIYF. CDR3 in DNA: TGCAGTGCTCGTCGGGACAGGGCCTCTGGAAACACCATATATTTT.

This clonotype was found many times. CDR3 bases: TGTGCCAGCAGCTTAGGCCATGCTGACCCCGCAGATACGCAGTATTTT. Translated, it gives CASSLGHADPADTQYF. This chain joins TRBV11-2 and TRBJ2-3; D is unclear. V dropped 1 base and J dropped 4 bases, with 15 bases sitting between them. The CDR3 is 16 residues long. CDR1 is SGHAT, CDR2 FQNNGV, per germline. Variable domain in full (rest from reference TRBV11-2 and TRBJ2-3): EAGVAQSPRYKIIEKRQSVAFWCNPISGHATLYWYQQILGQGPKLLIQFQNNGVVDDSQLPKDRFSAERLKGVDSTLKIQPAKLEDSAVYLCASSLGHADPADTQYFGPGTRLTVL.

V usage is TRBV6-4 and J usage is TRBJ2-2, with TRBD1 matching 10 bases. V shed 5 bases and J 6 bases; nucleotides not matched to a gene: 9. There are 16 residues in the CDR3. Germline V CDR1 and CDR2: MRHNA, SNTAGT. The CDR3 spells CASSKLPGQGSGELFF. CDR3 DNA: TGTGCCAGCAGTAAACTTCCGGGACAGGGGTCCGGGGAGCTGTTTTTT.

There are many counts of this clonotype. The chain joins TRBV5-4 to TRBJ2-7; 8 nucleotides agree with TRBD1. J lost 2 bases, V lost 3 bases, and 10 bases had no gene match. The V gene's germline CDR1 is SGHNT and CDR2 YYREEE (reference sequence). The CDR3 contains 16 residues. CDR3 sequence (DNA): TGTGCCAGCAGCTCATATACCGGGACAGGAACCTACGAGCAGTACTTC. Translated, it gives CASSSYTGTGTYEQYF.